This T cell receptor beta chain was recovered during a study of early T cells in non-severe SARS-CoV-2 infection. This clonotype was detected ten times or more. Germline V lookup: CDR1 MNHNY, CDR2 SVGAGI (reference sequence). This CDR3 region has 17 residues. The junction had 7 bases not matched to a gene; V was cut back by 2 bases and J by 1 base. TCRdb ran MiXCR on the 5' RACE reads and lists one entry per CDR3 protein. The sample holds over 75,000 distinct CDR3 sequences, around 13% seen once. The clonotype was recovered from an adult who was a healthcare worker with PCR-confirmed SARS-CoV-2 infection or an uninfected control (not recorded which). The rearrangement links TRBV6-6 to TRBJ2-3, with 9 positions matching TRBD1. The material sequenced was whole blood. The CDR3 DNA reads TGTGCCAGCAGTTACACAAAACAGGGGGCAGGCACAGATACGCAGTATTTT. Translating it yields CASSYTKQGAGTDTQYF.